This T cell receptor beta chain was obtained from a study of naive CD8 T cells in extremely preterm neonates. Findings and caveats of the study: Preterm infants showed shorter CDR3s, fewer N additions and less trimming than older groups.

The data were produced by immunoSEQ multiplex PCR, yet TCRdb's version contains in-frame clones alone and is incomplete. The sample records approximately 6,500 clones, roughly 98% being singletons. Sorting kept Annexin V-negative CD3+CD8+CD45RA+CCR7+ naive T cells. Points on this clone: As yet, its antigen is unknown.

Per the germline V gene, CDR1 is MNHNS and CDR2 is SASEGT. V lost 2 bases to trimming and J lost 8 bases, with 19 bases between them. The CDR3 runs 16 residues. The V call is TRBV6-1, the J call TRBJ2-1, with D possibly being TRBD1 (5 bases). Sequences were obtained from naive CD8+ T cells from blood. This TCR derives from a human donor in good health. The CDR3 bases are TGTGCCAGCAGTGAAAACTCTAGGGGCGCCAACGATGAGCAGTTCTTC. It yields the protein CASSENSRGANDEQFF.